This is a list of T cell receptor beta chains from one sample in a study of T cells in Graves' hyperthyroidism and ophthalmopathy. TCRdb analysed the multiplex PCR reads with MiXCR anew, one entry per CDR3 protein. The table has 560,000 or so distinct CDR3 sequences, 35% to 55% seen once. The sequencing sample was made of peripheral blood or thyroid tissue (not recorded which). These receptors came from a woman in her late teens or twenties with Graves' hyperthyroidism. The CDR3 runs from the conserved cysteine through the conserved F or W. The D gene is left open where the match is weak. Not every row has a clone size; where given, it reads once, few, many or a size class.

clone_size: .
v_call: TRBV10-3
j_call: TRBJ2-5
d_call: .
cdr3_nt: TGTGCCATCAGTGACTCACGAGGTGAGGAGACCCAGTACTTC
cdr3_aa: CAISDSRGEETQYF

clone_size: .
v_call: TRBV20-1
j_call: TRBJ2-7
d_call: TRBD1
cdr3_nt: TGCAGTGCTAGAGCCCCGGGACAGGGGGTGTCCTACGAGCAGTACTTC
cdr3_aa: CSARAPGQGVSYEQYF

clone_size: many
v_call: TRBV25-1
j_call: TRBJ1-5
d_call: TRBD1
cdr3_nt: TGTGCCAGCAGTGCTAGAGCGGGACAGCGAAATCAGCCCCAGCATTTT
cdr3_aa: CASSARAGQRNQPQHF

clone_size: .
v_call: TRBV10-3
j_call: TRBJ1-6
d_call: .
cdr3_nt: TGTGCCATCAGTGATGCGTGGCATGATTCACCCCTCCACTTT
cdr3_aa: CAISDAWHDSPLHF

clone_size: .
v_call: TRBV19
j_call: TRBJ2-5
d_call: .
cdr3_nt: TGTGCCAGTAGTAAAGCAGCCGAGCGGACCCAGTACTTC
cdr3_aa: CASSKAAERTQYF

clone_size: many
v_call: TRBV24-1
j_call: TRBJ1-2
d_call: .
cdr3_nt: TGTGCCACCAGTGATTCGGGGACCTTACGGCATGGCTACACCTTC
cdr3_aa: CATSDSGTLRHGYTF

clone_size: many
v_call: TRBV25-1
j_call: TRBJ2-7
d_call: .
cdr3_nt: TGTGCCAGCAGTGAATCCTATCGGGGAGGCGAGCAGTACTTC
cdr3_aa: CASSESYRGGEQYF

clone_size: .
v_call: TRBV20-1
j_call: TRBJ1-2
d_call: .
cdr3_nt: TGCAGTGCTAGAGACCCCACGGGACAAAACTATGGCTACACCTTC
cdr3_aa: CSARDPTGQNYGYTF

clone_size: .
v_call: TRBV6-1
j_call: TRBJ1-5
d_call: .
cdr3_nt: TGTGCCAGCAGTGCCTTTCTGGACCGGACTTATACGAATCAGCCCCAGCATTTT
cdr3_aa: CASSAFLDRTYTNQPQHF

clone_size: .
v_call: TRBV19
j_call: TRBJ1-3
d_call: .
cdr3_nt: TGTGCCAGTACCCTACTGGGACATGCTGTGGATAACACCATATATTTT
cdr3_aa: CASTLLGHAVDNTIYF

clone_size: many
v_call: TRBV15
j_call: TRBJ2-7
d_call: .
cdr3_nt: TGTGCCACCCGGGCCATGGCGACGGACTACGAGCAGTACTTC
cdr3_aa: CATRAMATDYEQYF

clone_size: .
v_call: TRBV2
j_call: TRBJ1-1
d_call: TRBD1
cdr3_nt: TGTGCCAGCAGTGAAATGGGACAGCCTTACGGTGGCACTGAAGCTTTCTTT
cdr3_aa: CASSEMGQPYGGTEAFF

clone_size: many
v_call: TRBV7-9
j_call: TRBJ2-2
d_call: .
cdr3_nt: TGTGCCAGCAGAGAACCCGGGGAGCTGTTTTTT
cdr3_aa: CASREPGELFF

clone_size: .
v_call: TRBV24-1
j_call: TRBJ1-1
d_call: .
cdr3_nt: TGTGCCATCCGTAGCAGGCAGCAGAACACTGAAGCTTTCTTT
cdr3_aa: CAIRSRQQNTEAFF

clone_size: .
v_call: TRBV10-3
j_call: TRBJ1-1
d_call: .
cdr3_nt: TGTGCCAGCCTTGAGTCGAATATGAACACTGAAGCTTTCTTT
cdr3_aa: CASLESNMNTEAFF